This T cell receptor beta chain was found in a study of cytotoxic CD8 clonotypes in ibrutinib-treated CLL. Findings and limits, study-wide: Once treatment began, public clonotypes, which were uncommon, contracted or stayed stable.

Details on this clone: Its specificity is unknown.

Clones were read by immunoSEQ multiplex PCR, and TCRdb kept only the in-frame ones, dropping some. The sample carries 250,000 to 350,000 clones, approximately 76% recorded once. The CDR3 loop spans 16 amino acids. Germline assignment: CDR1 SGHVS and CDR2 FNYEAQ. The V gene end was trimmed by 1 base and the J gene end by 8 bases; junction bases not matched to a gene: 6. The clonotype was recovered from a human donor with chronic lymphocytic leukemia. The specimen comprised PBMCs, sampled at disease progression, from a patient treated with ibrutinib. The chain has TRBV7-6 and TRBJ2-1; 12 bases line up with TRBD1. CDR3 DNA sequence: TGTGCCAGCAGCTTAGAAGGGACAGGGGGCGTCTATGAGCAGTTCTTC. Its protein is CASSLEGTGGVYEQFF.